This is a list of T cell receptor beta chains from one sample in a study of shared clonotypes between healthy human individuals. Assay: immunoSEQ multiplex PCR; the TCRdb copy retains only in-frame clones and omits some. The table lists around 1,100,000 clones, around 77% of them singletons, with roughly 0.82% in the top ten. Input material: memory CD4+ T cells from PBMCs. These receptors were taken from a man aged 18 to 35 in good health. Some clones in this sample may be carry-over from other donors' samples. Both conserved end residues are part of each CDR3. The order of the fields is V gene, D gene, clone size, J gene, CDR3 DNA, CDR3 protein. D genes are given only for firm matches. A clone size is listed for some rows: how often the clone was seen (once, few, many), or a class if it is expanded.

v_gene: TRBV5-1
d_gene: TRBD2
abundance: once
j_gene: TRBJ2-2
CDR3nt: TGCGCCAGCAGCTACCTAGCGGGAGTCGCCGGGGAGCTGTTTTTT
CDR3aa: CASSYLAGVAGELFF

v_gene: TRBV30
d_gene: NA
abundance: few
j_gene: TRBJ1-1
CDR3nt: TGTGCCTGGGCGAGGAGCCTGAACACTGAAGCTTTCTTT
CDR3aa: CAWARSLNTEAFF

v_gene: TRBV18
d_gene: NA
abundance: many
j_gene: TRBJ2-1
CDR3nt: TGTGCCAGCTCACCAAACAATGAGCAGTTCTTC
CDR3aa: CASSPNNEQFF

v_gene: TRBV28
d_gene: NA
abundance: few
j_gene: TRBJ2-4
CDR3nt: TGTGCCAGCAGCCCTAGTTTTGGCTATCGGGGAAACATTCAGTACTTC
CDR3aa: CASSPSFGYRGNIQYF

v_gene: TRBV10-1
d_gene: NA
abundance: once
j_gene: TRBJ2-2
CDR3nt: TGCGCCAGCAGTGATCGTTTAGCGGTAAACACCGGGGAGCTGTTTTTT
CDR3aa: CASSDRLAVNTGELFF

v_gene: TRBV18
d_gene: TRBD2
abundance: NA
j_gene: TRBJ2-3
CDR3nt: TGTGCCAGCTCACTTGGACTAGCGGGGGGCCTTTTT
CDR3aa: CASSLGLAGGLF

v_gene: TRBV27
d_gene: TRBD2
abundance: NA
j_gene: TRBJ2-7
CDR3nt: TGTGCCAGCAGGAAAGCGGGAGGGCCGGGGGAGCAGTACTTC
CDR3aa: CASRKAGGPGEQYF

v_gene: TRBV4-2
d_gene: NA
abundance: NA
j_gene: TRBJ1-1
CDR3nt: TGTGCCAGCAGCCACCCCGGGGGGCGTAGCACTGAAGCTTTCTTT
CDR3aa: CASSHPGGRSTEAFF

v_gene: TRBV5-1
d_gene: TRBD1
abundance: NA
j_gene: TRBJ2-5
CDR3nt: TGCGCCAGTAGAATACAGGGGGCACAAGAGACCCAGTACTTC
CDR3aa: CASRIQGAQETQYF

v_gene: TRBV9
d_gene: TRBD2
abundance: NA
j_gene: TRBJ2-5
CDR3nt: TGTGCCAGCAGCGGGGATCCTAGCGGGATGGAGACCCAGTACTTC
CDR3aa: CASSGDPSGMETQYF

v_gene: TRBV11-1
d_gene: NA
abundance: NA
j_gene: TRBJ2-7
CDR3nt: TGTGCCAGCACTCGCGGACCCAACTCCTACGAGCAGTACTTC
CDR3aa: CASTRGPNSYEQYF

v_gene: TRBV18
d_gene: NA
abundance: NA
j_gene: TRBJ2-1
CDR3nt: TGTGCCAGCTCATCAGGGAGAGGGCGGGAAAATGAGCAGTTCTTC
CDR3aa: CASSSGRGRENEQFF

v_gene: TRBV28
d_gene: NA
abundance: NA
j_gene: TRBJ1-2
CDR3nt: TGTGCCAGCAGTTTGGAGACTAACTATGGCTACACCTTC
CDR3aa: CASSLETNYGYTF

v_gene: TRBV10-3
d_gene: NA
abundance: once
j_gene: TRBJ1-3
CDR3nt: TGTGCCTCCGGGGGGGGCGCCTCTGGAAACACCATATATTTT
CDR3aa: CASGGGASGNTIYF

v_gene: TRBV18
d_gene: NA
abundance: NA
j_gene: TRBJ1-3
CDR3nt: TGTGCCAGCTCACCTGGGACGGCTGGAAACACCATATATTTT
CDR3aa: CASSPGTAGNTIYF

v_gene: TRBV18
d_gene: NA
abundance: NA
j_gene: TRBJ1-1
CDR3nt: TGTGCCAGCTCACCGTCTGTAACTCGGCCCAGGGGTACTGAAGCTTTCTTT
CDR3aa: CASSPSVTRPRGTEAFF

v_gene: TRBV4-1
d_gene: TRBD1
abundance: many
j_gene: TRBJ2-7
CDR3nt: TGCGCCAGCAGCCAAAGACAGGGGGACGAGCAGTACTTC
CDR3aa: CASSQRQGDEQYF

v_gene: TRBV5-1
d_gene: TRBD2
abundance: few
j_gene: TRBJ2-3
CDR3nt: TGCGCCAGCAACCCGGGGGAGCGGGGGCTCACAGATACGCAGTATTTT
CDR3aa: CASNPGERGLTDTQYF

v_gene: TRBV5-1
d_gene: NA
abundance: few
j_gene: TRBJ1-2
CDR3nt: TGCGCCAGCAGCTGGAGTGGCCCTCCTAACTATGGCTACACCTTC
CDR3aa: CASSWSGPPNYGYTF

v_gene: TRBV27
d_gene: NA
abundance: NA
j_gene: TRBJ2-7
CDR3nt: TGTGCCAGCAGTTTAAGTTTTGGTTGGGGCTACGAGCAGTACTTC
CDR3aa: CASSLSFGWGYEQYF

v_gene: TRBV4-2
d_gene: NA
abundance: once
j_gene: TRBJ2-1
CDR3nt: TGTGCCAGCAGCCCCCGGTGGGCAGCTTACAATGAGCAGTTCTTC
CDR3aa: CASSPRWAAYNEQFF

v_gene: TRBV6-1
d_gene: NA
abundance: few
j_gene: TRBJ1-5
CDR3nt: TGTGCCAGCAGTGAAGCGGTTTGGGGGGGCAATCAGCCCCAGCATTTT
CDR3aa: CASSEAVWGGNQPQHF

v_gene: TRBV4-3
d_gene: TRBD2
abundance: NA
j_gene: TRBJ2-3
CDR3nt: TGCGCCAGCAGCCAGATAGGTAGCGGGAGGCTCCTTTTT
CDR3aa: CASSQIGSGRLLF

v_gene: TRBV12-5
d_gene: TRBD1
abundance: NA
j_gene: TRBJ1-2
CDR3nt: TGTGCTAGTGGTTTCGACAGGGGGTCACTGGACTATGGCTACACCTTC
CDR3aa: CASGFDRGSLDYGYTF